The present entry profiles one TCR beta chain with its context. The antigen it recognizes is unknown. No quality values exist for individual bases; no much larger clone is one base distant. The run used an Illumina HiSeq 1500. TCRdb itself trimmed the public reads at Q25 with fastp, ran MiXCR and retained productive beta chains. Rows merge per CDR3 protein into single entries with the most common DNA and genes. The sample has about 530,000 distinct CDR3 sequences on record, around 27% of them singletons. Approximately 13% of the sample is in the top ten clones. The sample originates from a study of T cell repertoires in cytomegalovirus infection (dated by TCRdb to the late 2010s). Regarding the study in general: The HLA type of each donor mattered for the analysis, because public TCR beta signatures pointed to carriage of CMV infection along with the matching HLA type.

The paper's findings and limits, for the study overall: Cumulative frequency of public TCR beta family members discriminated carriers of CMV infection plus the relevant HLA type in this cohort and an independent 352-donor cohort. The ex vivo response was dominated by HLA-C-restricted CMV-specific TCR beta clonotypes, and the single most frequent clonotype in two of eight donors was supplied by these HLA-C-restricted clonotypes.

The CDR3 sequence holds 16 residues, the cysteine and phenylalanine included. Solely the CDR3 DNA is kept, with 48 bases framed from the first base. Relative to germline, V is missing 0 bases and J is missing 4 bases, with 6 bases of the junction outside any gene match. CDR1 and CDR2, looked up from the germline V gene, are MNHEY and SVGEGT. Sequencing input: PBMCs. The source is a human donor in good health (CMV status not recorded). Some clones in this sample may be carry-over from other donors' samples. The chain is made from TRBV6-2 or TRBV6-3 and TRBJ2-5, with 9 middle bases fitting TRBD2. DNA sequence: TGTGCCAGCAGTTACTCAGGAGCGGGAGGTAGAGAGACCCAGTACTTC. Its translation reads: CASSYSGAGGRETQYF.